Given below is one T cell receptor (beta chain) in context. The data were taken from a study of T cell changes during pregnancy in multiple sclerosis. TCRdb keeps only in-frame clones here, not all; method: immunoSEQ multiplex PCR. The sample shows fewer than 40,000 clones, 90% of them seen only once. Trimming took 3 bases from V and 0 from J, leaving 6 bases between them. CDR1 MNHEY and CDR2 SMNVEV come from the germline V gene (reference sequence). The CDR3 runs to 14 residues. This receptor was identified in a female donor with multiple sclerosis, enrolled in a pregnancy study. This chain links TRBV27 with TRBJ1-5; D remains unclear. This specimen consisted of CD8+ T cells from peripheral blood mononuclear cells, obtained in the first trimester of pregnancy. CDR3 sequence (DNA): TGTGCCAGCAGTTTTTCGTATAGCAATCAGCCCCAGCATTTT. Translation gives CASSFSYSNQPQHF.